This entry lists 27 T cell receptor beta chains sequenced from one sample in a study of cytomegalovirus exposure and HLA in healthy donors. The primer mix had 60 Vbeta and 13 Jbeta primers. Here immunoSEQ multiplex PCR was the method, and the copy in TCRdb shows in-frame clones only, minus some. In the table there are about 180,000 clones, 78% of which are singletons. Sequencing input: PBMCs. These TCRs come from a woman aged 50 to 65 in good health and CMV-seropositive.

This clone was seen just once. This chain links TRBV5-4 with TRBJ2-2; D perhaps matches TRBD2 (7 bases). Trimming shortened V by 6 bases and J by 2 bases, and 17 bases separated the two germline ends. The CDR3 is made up of 16 amino acids. Germline V gene sequence: CDR1 SGHNT, CDR2 YYREEE (reference sequence). CDR3 sequence reads: CASIPERGGNTGELFF. For the CDR3, the DNA is TGTGCCAGCATCCCGGAGAGGGGGGGCAACACCGGGGAGCTGTTTTTT.

In DNA form, the CDR3 reads TGCGCCAGCAGCCCGTGGGGGGACAGGGCAAATTCACCCCTCCACTTT. It yields the protein CASSPWGDRANSPLHF. The gene calls are TRBV5-1 and TRBJ1-6; 9 positions agree with TRBD1. J lost 7 bases, V lost 4 bases, and 9 bases had no gene match. Germline CDR1 reads SGHRS; CDR2 reads YFSETQ. The CDR3 is made up of 16 amino acids.

The chain couples TRBV27 to TRBJ1-1, with 7 bases that match TRBD1. The trim removed 3 bases at V and 5 bases at J, leaving 6 bases unmatched. Per the germline V gene, CDR1 is MNHEY and CDR2 is SMNVEV (reference sequence). There are 14 residues in the CDR3. DNA of the CDR3: TGTGCCAGCAGTTTCCGGCAGGGGGGTACTGAAGCTTTCTTT. The encoded protein is CASSFRQGGTEAFF.

The V gene is TRBV6-5, the J gene TRBJ2-7; the D gene is possibly TRBD1 (6 bases). Germline values: CDR1 MNHEY, CDR2 SVGAGI. CDR3 length equals 13 residues. The V and J ends lost 5 bases and 0 bases respectively, with 8 bases between them. In DNA form, the CDR3 reads TGTGCCAGCAGTCCAGGGGTCTCCTACGAGCAGTACTTC. Translating gives CASSPGVSYEQYF.

V gene TRBV7-9 combines with J gene TRBJ2-3; 8 nucleotides line up with TRBD1. Germline V CDR1 and CDR2: SEHNR, FQNEAQ (reference sequence). The CDR3 runs to 15 residues. V dropped 3 bases and J dropped 1; count of bases not matched to a gene: 3. The CDR3 is CASSFDRGRTDTQYF. DNA for the CDR3: TGTGCCAGCAGCTTCGACAGGGGCCGCACAGATACGCAGTATTTT.

This chain links TRBV7-9 with TRBJ2-7; tentatively, D is TRBD2 (5 bases). V lost 5 bases, J lost 7 bases, and 15 bases lay in between. The CDR3 length is 13 residues. Germline V gene data show CDR1 as SEHNR and CDR2 as FQNEAQ (reference sequence). The CDR3 region has the DNA TGTGCCAGCAGCCCACCGACGGGGTGGGAGCAGTACTTC. Protein sequence: CASSPPTGWEQYF.

The gene calls are TRBV11-3 and TRBJ2-3; 8 bases agree with TRBD1. CDR1 and CDR2 (germline): SGHNT, YENEEA. The CDR3 length is 15 residues. V lost 4 bases and J lost 0; bases outside the gene matches: 3. CDR3 in DNA: TGTGCCAGCAGCTCAACAGGGGGTAGCACAGATACGCAGTATTTT. Translated: CASSSTGGSTDTQYF.

The chain couples TRBV9 to TRBJ1-5; D is undetermined. Germline CDR1 is SGDLS and CDR2 is YYNGEE. V lost 1 base to trimming and J lost 5 bases, with 13 bases between them. The CDR3 totals 15 residues. CDR3: CASSVSPREDQPQHF. The CDR3, as DNA: TGTGCCAGCAGCGTATCTCCGAGGGAGGATCAGCCCCAGCATTTT.

On this clone: The junction departs from the called germline gene at one end, perhaps through a read error. J is TRBJ1-5 and V is TRBV6-1; the D gene is possibly TRBD1 (6 bases). Germline lookup yields CDR1 MNHNS and CDR2 SASEGT. The CDR3 is 11 amino acids. The CDR3 loop is CAGRGGVHYHF. The CDR3 nucleotides read TGTGCCGGCAGGGGTGGAGTCCACTACCATTTT.

V is TRBV19 and J is TRBJ2-7; TRBD1 aligns across 8 bases. The junction had 7 bases not matched to a gene; V was cut back by 7 bases and J by 5 bases. The CDR3 consists of 13 residues. CDR1 is LNHDA, CDR2 SQIVND, per germline (reference sequence). The CDR3, as DNA: TGTGCCAGTACCTTAGGACAGGGCCACGAGCAGTACTTC. Translating it yields CASTLGQGHEQYF.

V and J are TRBV27 and TRBJ2-3; TRBD2 might be the D (5 bases). V dropped 2 bases and J dropped 3 bases, with 9 bases sitting between them. The CDR3 consists of 14 residues. In germline, CDR1 is MNHEY, CDR2 SMNVEV (reference sequence). CDR3 DNA: TGTGCCAGCAGTTTAGAGAGGGTAACAGATACGCAGTATTTT. This encodes CASSLERVTDTQYF.

The chain joins TRBV27 to TRBJ1-4, with TRBD1 as a possible D gene (5 bases). Trimming took off 5 bases at V and 6 bases at J, with 13 bases between the two ends. CDR3 length: 14 amino acids. Germline V lookup: CDR1 MNHEY, CDR2 SMNVEV (reference sequence). The CDR3 bases are TGTGCCAGCAGTCCCCGAAGGGGTGATGAAAAACTGTTTTTT. It encodes CASSPRRGDEKLFF. The full variable domain, its missing parts supplied by reference TRBV27 and TRBJ1-4, is EAQVTQNPRYLITVTGKKLTVTCSQNMNHEYMSWYRQDPGLGLRQIYYSMNVEVTDKGDVPEGYKVSRKEKRNFPLILESPSPNQTSLYFCASSPRRGDEKLFFGSGTQLSVL.

This clone was picked up one time. The chain combines TRBV2 with TRBJ2-1; a weak D match, TRBD2 (7 bases). Between the trimmed V and J ends, which lost 6 bases and 11 bases, there was a span of 11 bases. CDR3 length: 11 residues. Germline V CDR1 and CDR2: SNHLY, FYNNEI. The CDR3 nucleotides are TGTGCCAGCAGAGGGGGGGGACAGCAGTTCTTC. Protein product: CASRGGGQQFF.

The rearrangement joins TRBV4-1 to TRBJ2-5; TRBD2 matches 8 bases. Germline V CDR1 and CDR2: MGHRA, YSYEKL. This CDR3 spans 13 amino acids. Trimming removed 1 base from V and 5 bases from J; junction bases left unmatched: 0. The CDR3 bases are TGCGCCAGCAGCCAAGGCGGGGGGGAGACCCAGTACTTC. Encoded protein: CASSQGGGETQYF.

V usage is TRBV19 and J usage is TRBJ1-2, with TRBD1 identical over 9 bases. Unmatched junction bases numbered 6, after V lost 2 bases and J lost 8 bases. This CDR3 is built from 14 residues. Germline CDR1 reads LNHDA; CDR2 reads SQIVND (reference sequence). The CDR3 nucleotides are TGTGCCAGTAGTATAACGGGACAGGGTCAAGGCTACACCTTC. It codes for CASSITGQGQGYTF.

This clone was counted once. J is TRBJ2-7 and V is TRBV6-1; 9 positions agree with TRBD1. The CDR3 extends over 17 amino acids. Germline CDR1 reads MNHNS; CDR2 reads SASEGT. Trimming took 4 bases from V and 2 from J; bases not matched to a gene: 12. For the CDR3, the DNA is TGTGCCAGCAGTGCCCTTAAACAGGGGGCATGGGCCTACGAGCAGTACTTC. It translates to CASSALKQGAWAYEQYF.

V is TRBV18 and J is TRBJ1-1, with 7 nucleotides matching TRBD1. CDR1 is KGHSH and CDR2 is LQKENI in the germline V gene. The V and J ends lost 3 bases and 7 bases, in that order; junction bases with no gene match: 5. The CDR3 consists of 13 residues. The CDR3 is CASSPGQRREAFF. CDR3 nucleotides: TGTGCCAGCTCACCGGGACAGCGGCGTGAAGCTTTCTTT.

The V gene is TRBV5-1, the J gene TRBJ2-5; no reliable D call. V was trimmed by 6 bases and J by 3 bases, leaving 15 bases between them. Germline V gene lookup returns CDR1 SGHRS and CDR2 YFSETQ. The CDR3 loop spans 14 amino acids. CDR3 nucleotides: TGCGCCAGCACCCTGGGCCCGACCGAAGAGACCCAGTACTTC. Translating it yields CASTLGPTEETQYF.

The CDR3: CASSLGRGPKEQKLFF. CDR3 nucleotide sequence: TGTGCCAGCAGCTTGGGAAGGGGGCCTAAGGAACAAAAACTGTTTTTT. V usage is TRBV5-6 and J usage is TRBJ1-4; 7 bases align to TRBD1. The V gene's germline CDR1 is SGHDT and CDR2 YYEEEE. CDR3 size: 16 residues. The V gene end was trimmed by 0 bases and the J gene end by 9 bases; junction bases not matched to a gene: 11.

Comments on this clone: The junction differs from germline at one of its ends, possibly a read error. The J gene is TRBJ1-1, the V gene TRBV7-9; 8 bases match TRBD1. This CDR3 contains 18 residues. Germline lookup yields CDR1 SEHNR and CDR2 FQNEAQ (reference sequence). This CDR3 reads CSSSLGVGTGPVRREAFF. DNA of the CDR3: TGTTCCAGCAGCTTAGGGGTCGGGACAGGCCCCGTCCGACGTGAAGCTTTCTTT.

The V call is TRBV6-5, the J call TRBJ1-5, with TRBD1 identical over 9 bases. V trimming: 4 bases; J trimming: 6 bases; junction bases outside the gene matches: 7. The CDR3 is made up of 15 amino acids. Per the germline V gene, CDR1 is MNHEY and CDR2 is SVGAGI. This CDR3 is CASSWGQGNGQPQHF. DNA of the CDR3: TGTGCCAGCAGTTGGGGACAGGGCAACGGTCAGCCCCAGCATTTT.

This clone was detected only a few times. The chain links TRBV2 to TRBJ2-5; tentative D call: TRBD2 (7 bases). The ends were cut back, 7 bases at V and 5 bases at J, with 20 bases in the middle. Germline V gives CDR1 SNHLY, CDR2 FYNNEI. The CDR3 totals 15 residues. In DNA, the CDR3 is TGTGCCAGCACATTCGACCGGGGGGCGCAGGAGACCCAGTACTTC. This sequence encodes CASTFDRGAQETQYF.

The chain has TRBV7-9 and TRBJ2-5, with 7 bases matching TRBD1. V shed 5 bases, J shed 4 bases, and the junction held 10 bases outside the gene matches. This CDR3 contains 15 residues. Germline loops: CDR1 SEHNR, CDR2 FQNEAQ (reference sequence). CDR3 coding DNA: TGTGCCAGCAGCCGAATCAAAGACAGGGTAGAGACCCAGTACTTC. Translated, it gives CASSRIKDRVETQYF.

V usage is TRBV2 and J usage is TRBJ2-3; D is possibly TRBD2 (7 bases). V was shortened by 4 bases and J by 7 bases, with 21 bases between the two germline ends. Germline V gives CDR1 SNHLY, CDR2 FYNNEI. This CDR3 comprises 16 residues. In nucleotides, the CDR3 is TGTGCCAGCAGTGGATCCGCGGGGGCGTACCCTTATACGCAGTATTTT. It yields the protein CASSGSAGAYPYTQYF.

This chain links TRBV6-1 with TRBJ2-7; TRBD1 is a possible D gene (5 bases). The CDR3 has 14 amino acids. The germline CDR1 and CDR2 sequences are MNHNS and SASEGT. Trimming cost V 0 bases and J 6 bases, with 12 bases left between them. In DNA form, the CDR3 reads TGTGCCAGCAGTGAAGCTGGCAGGGTAAGCGAGCAGTACTTC. The encoded protein is CASSEAGRVSEQYF.

In nucleotides, the CDR3 is TGTGCCACCCATAACAGGGGGCGAATTAGTGATGGCTACACCTTC. Translation gives CATHNRGRISDGYTF. This sequence joins TRBV6-1 and TRBJ1-2, with 9 bases identical to TRBD1. The CDR3 spans 15 residues. CDR1 MNHNS and CDR2 SASEGT come from the germline V gene. J lost 6 bases, V lost 10 bases, and 15 bases had no gene match.

This rearrangement joins TRBV30 to TRBJ1-1; D is ambiguous. Germline lookup yields CDR1 GTSNPN and CDR2 SVGIG (reference sequence). This CDR3 is built from 13 residues. The V end was cut by 0 bases, the J end by 1 base, with 6 bases between. In DNA form, the CDR3 reads TGTGCCTGGAGTGTAAACAGGAACACTGAAGCTTTCTTT. As protein: CAWSVNRNTEAFF.